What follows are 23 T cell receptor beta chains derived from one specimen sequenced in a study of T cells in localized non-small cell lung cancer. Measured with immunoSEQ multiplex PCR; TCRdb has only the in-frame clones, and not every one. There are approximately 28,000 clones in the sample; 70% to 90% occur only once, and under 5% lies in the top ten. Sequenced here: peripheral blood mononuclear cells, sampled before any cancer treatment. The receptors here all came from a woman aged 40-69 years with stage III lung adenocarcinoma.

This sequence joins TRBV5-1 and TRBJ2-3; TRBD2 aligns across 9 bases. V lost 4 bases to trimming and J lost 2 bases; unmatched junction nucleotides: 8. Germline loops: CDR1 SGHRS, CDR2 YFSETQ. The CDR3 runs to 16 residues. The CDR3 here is CASSVGTSSLTDTQYF. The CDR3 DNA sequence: TGCGCCAGCAGCGTGGGGACTAGCAGCCTCACAGATACGCAGTATTTT.

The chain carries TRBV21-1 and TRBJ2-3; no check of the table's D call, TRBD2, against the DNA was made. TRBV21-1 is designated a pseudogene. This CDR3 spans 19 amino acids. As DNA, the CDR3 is TGTGCCAGCAGCAAGATAGGGCGACCGGCGGGGTATAGCACAGATACGCAGTATTTT. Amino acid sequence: CASSKIGRPAGYSTDTQYF.

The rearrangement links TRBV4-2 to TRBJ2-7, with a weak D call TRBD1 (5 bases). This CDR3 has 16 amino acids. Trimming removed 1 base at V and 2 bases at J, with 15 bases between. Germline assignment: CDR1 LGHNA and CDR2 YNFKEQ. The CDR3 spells CASSQVIARVPYEQYF. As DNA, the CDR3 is TGTGCCAGCAGCCAAGTAATAGCCAGGGTGCCCTACGAGCAGTACTTC.

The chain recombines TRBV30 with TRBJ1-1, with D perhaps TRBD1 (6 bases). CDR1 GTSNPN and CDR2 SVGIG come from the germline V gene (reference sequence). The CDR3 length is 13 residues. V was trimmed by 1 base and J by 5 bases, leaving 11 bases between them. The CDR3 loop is CAWSGGGRTEAFF. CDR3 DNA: TGTGCCTGGAGTGGCGGGGGCAGGACTGAAGCTTTCTTT. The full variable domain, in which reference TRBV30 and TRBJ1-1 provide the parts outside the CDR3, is SQTIHQWPATLVQPVGSPLSLECTVEGTSNPNLYWYRQAAGRGLQLLFYSVGIGQISSEVPQNLSASRPQDRQFILSSKKLLLSDSGFYLCAWSGGGRTEAFFGQGTRLTVV.

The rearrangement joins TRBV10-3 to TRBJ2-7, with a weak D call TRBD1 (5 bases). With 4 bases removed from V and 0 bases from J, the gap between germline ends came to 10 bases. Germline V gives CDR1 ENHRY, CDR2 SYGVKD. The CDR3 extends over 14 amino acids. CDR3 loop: CAISAGRASYEQYF. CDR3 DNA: TGTGCCATCAGTGCTGGCAGGGCCTCCTACGAGCAGTACTTC.

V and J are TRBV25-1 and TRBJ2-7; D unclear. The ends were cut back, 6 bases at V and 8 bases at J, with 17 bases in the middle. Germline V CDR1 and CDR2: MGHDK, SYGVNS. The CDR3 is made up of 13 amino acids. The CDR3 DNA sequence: TGTGCCAGCAGGTTTCAAGCAGGCGCCCAGCAGTACTTC. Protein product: CASRFQAGAQQYF.

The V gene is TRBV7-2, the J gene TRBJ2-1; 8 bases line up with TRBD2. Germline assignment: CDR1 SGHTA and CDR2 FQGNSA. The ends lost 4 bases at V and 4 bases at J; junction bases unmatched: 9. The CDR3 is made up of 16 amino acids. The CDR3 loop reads CASSSWGGGSYNEQFF. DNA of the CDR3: TGTGCCAGCAGCTCCTGGGGCGGGGGGTCTTACAATGAGCAGTTCTTC.

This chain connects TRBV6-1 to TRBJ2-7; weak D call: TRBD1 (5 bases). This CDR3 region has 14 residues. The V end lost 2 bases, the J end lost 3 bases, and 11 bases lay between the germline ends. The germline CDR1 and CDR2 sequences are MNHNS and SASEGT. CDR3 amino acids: CASSEHAGFYEQYF. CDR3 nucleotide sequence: TGTGCCAGCAGTGAACACGCAGGGTTCTACGAGCAGTACTTC.

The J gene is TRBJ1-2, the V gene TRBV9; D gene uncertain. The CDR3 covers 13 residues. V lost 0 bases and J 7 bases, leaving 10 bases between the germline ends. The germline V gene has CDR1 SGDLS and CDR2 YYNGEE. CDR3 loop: CASSVVGGFGYTF. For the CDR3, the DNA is TGTGCCAGCAGCGTAGTAGGAGGATTTGGCTACACCTTC. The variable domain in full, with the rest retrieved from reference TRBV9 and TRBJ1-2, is DSGVTQTPKHLITATGQRVTLRCSPRSGDLSVYWYQQSLDQGLQFLIQYYNGEERAKGNILERFSAQQFPDLHSELNLSSLELGDSALYFCASSVVGGFGYTFGSGTRLTVV.

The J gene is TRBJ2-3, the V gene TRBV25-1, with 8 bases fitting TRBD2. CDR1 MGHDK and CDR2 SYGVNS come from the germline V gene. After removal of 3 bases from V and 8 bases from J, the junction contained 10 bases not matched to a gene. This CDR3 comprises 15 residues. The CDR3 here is CASSERSGSASTQYF. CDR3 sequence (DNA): TGTGCCAGCAGTGAGAGGAGCGGGAGTGCTAGTACGCAGTATTTT.

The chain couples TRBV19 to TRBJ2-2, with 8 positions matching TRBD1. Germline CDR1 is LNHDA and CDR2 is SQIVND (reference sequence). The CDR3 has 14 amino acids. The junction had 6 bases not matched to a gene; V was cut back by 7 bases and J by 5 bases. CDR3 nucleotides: TGTGCCAGTAAACCCCAGGGGGCTACCGGGGAGCTGTTTTTT. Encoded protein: CASKPQGATGELFF.

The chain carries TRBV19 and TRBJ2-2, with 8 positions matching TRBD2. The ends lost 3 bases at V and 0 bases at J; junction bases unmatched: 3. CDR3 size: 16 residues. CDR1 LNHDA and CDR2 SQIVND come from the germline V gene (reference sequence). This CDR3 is CASSIWRGANTGELFF. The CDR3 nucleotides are TGTGCCAGTAGTATCTGGCGGGGGGCGAACACCGGGGAGCTGTTTTTT.

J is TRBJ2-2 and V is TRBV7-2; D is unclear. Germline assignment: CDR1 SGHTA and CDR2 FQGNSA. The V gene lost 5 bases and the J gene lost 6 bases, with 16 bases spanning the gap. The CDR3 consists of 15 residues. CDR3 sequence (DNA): TGTGCCAGCAGCCCGCGACTCTCTTCGGCCGGGGAGCTGTTTTTT. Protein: CASSPRLSSAGELFF.

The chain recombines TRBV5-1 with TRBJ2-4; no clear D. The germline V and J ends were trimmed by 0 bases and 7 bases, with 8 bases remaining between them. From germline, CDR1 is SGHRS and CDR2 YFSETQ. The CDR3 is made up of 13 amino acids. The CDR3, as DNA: TGCGCCAGCAGCTTGGAATCCGGGAACATTCAGTACTTC. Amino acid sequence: CASSLESGNIQYF.

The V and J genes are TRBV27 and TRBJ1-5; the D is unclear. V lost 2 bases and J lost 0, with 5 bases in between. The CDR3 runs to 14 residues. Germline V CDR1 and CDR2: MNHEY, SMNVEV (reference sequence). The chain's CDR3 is CASSLGDSNQPQHF. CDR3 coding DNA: TGTGCCAGCAGTTTAGGCGATAGCAATCAGCCCCAGCATTTT.

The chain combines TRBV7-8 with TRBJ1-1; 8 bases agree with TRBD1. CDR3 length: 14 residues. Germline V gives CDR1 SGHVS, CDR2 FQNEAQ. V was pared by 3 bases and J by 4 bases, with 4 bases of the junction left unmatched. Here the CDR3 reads CASSFWTGSTEAFF. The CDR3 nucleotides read TGTGCCAGCAGCTTCTGGACAGGGTCCACTGAAGCTTTCTTT.

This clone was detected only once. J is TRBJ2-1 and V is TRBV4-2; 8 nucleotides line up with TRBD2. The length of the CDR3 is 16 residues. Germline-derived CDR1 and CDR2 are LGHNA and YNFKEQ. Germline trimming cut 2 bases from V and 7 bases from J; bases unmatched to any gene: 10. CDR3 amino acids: CASSQYSGASGNEQFF. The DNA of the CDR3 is TGTGCCAGCAGCCAATATAGCGGGGCCTCCGGGAATGAGCAGTTCTTC.

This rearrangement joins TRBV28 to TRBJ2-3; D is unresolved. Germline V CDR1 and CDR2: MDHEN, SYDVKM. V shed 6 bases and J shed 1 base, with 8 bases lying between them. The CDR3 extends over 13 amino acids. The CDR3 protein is CASRLPGTDTQYF. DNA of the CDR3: TGTGCCAGCAGACTCCCGGGCACAGATACGCAGTATTTT.

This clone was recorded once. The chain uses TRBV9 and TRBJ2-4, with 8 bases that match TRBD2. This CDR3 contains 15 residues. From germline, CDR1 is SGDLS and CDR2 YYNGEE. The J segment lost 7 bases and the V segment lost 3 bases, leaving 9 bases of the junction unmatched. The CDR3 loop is CASSATGTSWNIQYF. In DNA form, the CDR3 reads TGTGCCAGCAGCGCAACCGGGACTAGTTGGAACATTCAGTACTTC.

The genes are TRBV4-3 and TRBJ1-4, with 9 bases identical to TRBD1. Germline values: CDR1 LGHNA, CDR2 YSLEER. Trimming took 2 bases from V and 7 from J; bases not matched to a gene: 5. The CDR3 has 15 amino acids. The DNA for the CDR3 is TGCGCCAGCAGCCAACCGACAGGGGGAAGTGAAAAACTGTTTTTT. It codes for CASSQPTGGSEKLFF.

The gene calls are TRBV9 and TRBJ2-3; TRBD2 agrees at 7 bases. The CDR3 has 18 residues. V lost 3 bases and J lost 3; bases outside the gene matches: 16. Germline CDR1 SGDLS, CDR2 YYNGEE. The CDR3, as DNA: TGTGCCAGCAGCGCCGTTTCTGGTGGGCGGCGGGGGACAGATACGCAGTATTTT. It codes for CASSAVSGGRRGTDTQYF.

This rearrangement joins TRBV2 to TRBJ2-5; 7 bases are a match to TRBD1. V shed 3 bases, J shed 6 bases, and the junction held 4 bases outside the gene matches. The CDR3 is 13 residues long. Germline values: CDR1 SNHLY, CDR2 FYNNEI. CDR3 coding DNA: TGTGCCAGCAGTGAGACAGGGCTGCAGACCCAGTACTTC. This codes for CASSETGLQTQYF. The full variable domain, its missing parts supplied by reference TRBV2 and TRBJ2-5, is EPEVTQTPSHQVTQMGQEVILRCVPISNHLYFYWYRQILGQKVEFLVSFYNNEISEKSEIFDDQFSVERPDGSNFTLKIRSTKLEDSAMYFCASSETGLQTQYFGPGTRLLVL.

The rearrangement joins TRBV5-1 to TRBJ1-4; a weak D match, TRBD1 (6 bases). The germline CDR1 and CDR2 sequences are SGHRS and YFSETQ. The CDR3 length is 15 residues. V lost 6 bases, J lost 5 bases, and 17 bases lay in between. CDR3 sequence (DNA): TGCGCCAGCACCTCGACGGACAGCGGAAATGAAAAACTGTTTTTT. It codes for CASTSTDSGNEKLFF. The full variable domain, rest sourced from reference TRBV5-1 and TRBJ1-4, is KAGVTQTPRYLIKTRGQQVTLSCSPISGHRSVSWYQQTPGQGLQFLFEYFSETQRNKGNFPGRFSGRQFSNSRSEMNVSTLELGDSALYLCASTSTDSGNEKLFFGSGTQLSVL.